This TCR beta chain was observed in a study of blood T cell repertoires in COVID-19. Study at large: T cells, B-cell-depleted T cells, or PBMCs provided the cDNA or gDNA that served as material.

The germline V gene encodes CDR1 LNHDA and CDR2 SQIVND (reference sequence). This CDR3 spans 13 amino acids. V gave up 3 bases and J gave up 0 bases, with 6 bases separating them. As handled by the study authors: From reference gene primer amplification, estimates of nucleated cell counts were derived. Clones were read by immunoSEQ multiplex PCR, and TCRdb kept only the in-frame ones, dropping some. V and J calls and clone size are given by that table; D and trimming were obtained from the DNA. The sample lists some 350,000 clones, around 89% occurring once. The source material was peripheral blood. This clonotype was obtained from a man aged 18 to 30 with active or convalescent COVID-19. V is TRBV19 and J is TRBJ2-7; D unresolved. This CDR3 reads CASSMKLSYEQYF. CDR3 sequence (DNA): TGTGCCAGTAGTATGAAGCTCTCCTACGAGCAGTACTTC.